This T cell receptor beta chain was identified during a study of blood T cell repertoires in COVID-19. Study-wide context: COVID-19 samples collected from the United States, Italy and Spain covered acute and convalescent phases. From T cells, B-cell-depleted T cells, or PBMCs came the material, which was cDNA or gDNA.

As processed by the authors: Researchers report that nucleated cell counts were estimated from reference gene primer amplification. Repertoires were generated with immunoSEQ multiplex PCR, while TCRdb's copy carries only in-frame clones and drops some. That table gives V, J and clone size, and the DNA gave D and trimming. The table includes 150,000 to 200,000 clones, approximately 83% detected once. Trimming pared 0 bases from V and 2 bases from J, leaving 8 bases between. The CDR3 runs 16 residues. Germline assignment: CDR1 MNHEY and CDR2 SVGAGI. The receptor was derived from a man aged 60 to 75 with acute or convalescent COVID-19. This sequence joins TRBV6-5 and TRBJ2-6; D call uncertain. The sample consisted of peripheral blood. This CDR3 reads CASSYSVGAGANVLTF. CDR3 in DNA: TGTGCCAGCAGTTACTCGGTGGGCGCTGGGGCCAACGTCCTGACTTTC.